Presented here are 6 T cell receptor beta chains from one specimen sequenced in a study of T cells in localized non-small cell lung cancer. Only in-frame clones appear in the TCRdb table, and some are missing; sequencing was by immunoSEQ multiplex PCR. The sample lists some 4,500 clones, over 20% occurring once. The material sequenced was lung tumor tissue, taken before any cancer treatment. These receptors all come from a female donor of 60 years or more with stage I lung adenocarcinoma.

The V and J genes are TRBV5-1 and TRBJ2-7; no firm D call. Germline V lookup: CDR1 SGHRS, CDR2 YFSETQ. Trimming pared 4 bases from V and 2 bases from J, leaving 13 bases between. This CDR3 contains 14 residues. The DNA of the CDR3 is TGCGCCAGCAGCCAAAGGACCGATACCTACGAGCAGTACTTC. Its protein is CASSQRTDTYEQYF.

The chain combines TRBV6-8 with TRBJ1-4, with D unresolved. This CDR3 is built from 18 residues. V was shortened by 0 bases and J by 2 bases, with 16 bases between the two germline ends. Germline lookup yields CDR1 MNHGY and CDR2 SAAAGT. The CDR3 loop is CASSYSILMRQTNEKLFF. The DNA for the CDR3 is TGTGCCAGCAGTTACTCGATATTGATGCGGCAGACTAATGAAAAACTGTTTTTT.

The rearrangement links TRBV19 to TRBJ1-5; 8 nucleotides match TRBD1. Trimming cost V 11 bases and J 6 bases; bases outside gene matches: 6. This CDR3 has 12 residues. CDR1 LNHDA and CDR2 SQIVND come from the germline V gene (reference sequence). DNA for the CDR3: TGTGCCGGAGGGACAGGCCGTCAGCCCCAGCATTTT. It codes for CAGGTGRQPQHF.

V gene TRBV11-3 combines with J gene TRBJ2-7, with TRBD2 matching 12 bases. From germline, CDR1 is SGHNT and CDR2 YENEEA. CDR3 size: 16 residues. V gave up 5 bases and J gave up 5 bases; unmatched junction bases: 10. The CDR3 here is CASSPGTSGLGHEQYF. The CDR3 DNA reads TGTGCCAGCAGCCCAGGGACTAGCGGGCTAGGGCACGAGCAGTACTTC. The full variable domain, in which reference TRBV11-3 and TRBJ2-7 provide the parts outside the CDR3, is EAGVVQSPRYKIIEKKQPVAFWCNPISGHNTLYWYLQNLGQGPELLIRYENEEAVDDSQLPKDRFSAERLKGVDSTLKIQPAELGDSAVYLCASSPGTSGLGHEQYFGPGTRLTVT.

V is TRBV19 and J is TRBJ2-7; 8 positions match TRBD1. The V gene's germline CDR1 is LNHDA and CDR2 SQIVND (reference sequence). The CDR3 covers 15 residues. V dropped 5 bases and J dropped 3; count of bases not matched to a gene: 9. In nucleotides, the CDR3 is TGTGCCAGTAGTCCAGGACAGGGTTTCGTCTACGAGCAGTACTTC. Its protein product is CASSPGQGFVYEQYF.

This clone was observed a few times. Other DNA sequences in the sample encode the same CDR3. The DNA for the CDR3 is TGTGCCAGCAGCTTAGATCGGGGGGATTACAATGAGCAGTTCTTC. Amino acids: CASSLDRGDYNEQFF. The rearrangement joins TRBV11-3 to TRBJ2-1; 7 bases fit TRBD2. The V gene's germline CDR1 is SGHNT and CDR2 YENEEA. The CDR3 consists of 15 residues. V lost 0 bases, J lost 4 bases, and 3 bases stayed unmatched.